One sample yielded the 5 T cell receptor beta chains listed below, sequenced in a study of post-analysis software for immune sequencing data. Study observations and caveats: Patients used roughly five TRBV segments, including TRBV5-6, TRBV5-1 and TRBV20-1, more often than controls.

Antigen specificity for these receptors is unknown. The authors incorporated unique molecular identifiers into the TCR beta cDNA libraries. TCRdb re-called the PCR reads through MiXCR, storing one row per CDR3 protein. The profile shows hundreds of thousands of distinct CDR3 sequences, roughly 46% of them singletons. The sequencing input was blood. The receptors here all came from a girl between 5 and 17 years old with multiple sclerosis.

For the CDR3, the DNA is TGCAGCGCCCGATGGTGGACAGGGGGTTTTAACTATGGCTACACCTTC. It is translated as CSARWWTGGFNYGYTF. The genes are TRBV29-1 and TRBJ1-2; 10 bases are a match to TRBD1. This CDR3 is 16 amino acids long. Germline V lookup: CDR1 SQVTM, CDR2 ANQGSEA. The V segment lost 7 bases and the J segment 1 base; nucleotides outside the gene matches: 12.

This clonotype turned up a few times. The gene calls are TRBV7-2 and TRBJ2-5, with 11 bases aligning to TRBD2. The CDR3 is 15 residues long. V lost 6 bases, J lost 2 bases, and 5 bases stayed unmatched. Per the germline V gene, CDR1 is SGHTA and CDR2 is FQGNSA. CDR3 region: CASRELAGVQETQYF. For the CDR3, the DNA is TGTGCCAGCAGGGAACTAGCGGGGGTACAAGAGACCCAGTACTTC.

The genes are TRBV2 and TRBJ2-2, with 9 positions matching TRBD1. Germline V gene sequence: CDR1 SNHLY, CDR2 FYNNEI. The CDR3 sequence is 15 residues long. With 0 bases clipped from V and 7 bases from J, the junction kept 3 bases outside the gene matches. CDR3: CASSEAGQGSGELFF. The CDR3 DNA is TGTGCCAGCAGTGAAGCAGGACAGGGGAGCGGGGAGCTGTTTTTT.

The chain has TRBV12-3 or TRBV12-4 and TRBJ2-1; no reliable D call. The CDR3 runs to 16 residues. V was cut by 3 bases and J by 0 bases, with 12 bases left in between. The chain's CDR3 is CASSFNALSSYNEQFF. As DNA, the CDR3 is TGTGCCAGCAGTTTTAATGCGCTCAGCTCCTACAATGAGCAGTTCTTC.

About this clonotype itself: Germline is not matched at one junction end, which may reflect a read error. V gene TRBV6-2 or TRBV6-3 combines with J gene TRBJ2-6; TRBD1 is a possible D gene (5 bases). Per the germline V gene, CDR1 is MNHEY and CDR2 is SVGEGT. This CDR3 region has 15 residues. CDR3 sequence: CASSSRSSGANVRTF. The CDR3 DNA sequence: TGTGCCAGCAGTTCTAGGAGCTCTGGGGCCAACGTCCGGACTTTC.